This TCR beta chain is drawn from a study of blood T cell repertoires in COVID-19. Turning to the study itself: Acute-phase and convalescent COVID-19 samples originated in the United States, Italy and Spain. T cells, B-cell-depleted T cells, or PBMCs provided the cDNA or gDNA that served as material.

Trimming removed 2 bases at V and 13 bases at J, with 11 bases between. This CDR3 is 11 amino acids long. Germline CDR1 MNHNS, CDR2 SASEGT. The table came from immunoSEQ multiplex PCR; TCRdb's copy has only in-frame clones and leaves some out. This table holds under 50,000 clones, about four fifths found once. The TCR sequence derives from a man aged 65-85 years with acute or convalescent COVID-19. Sequencing was performed on peripheral blood. This chain uses TRBV6-1 with TRBJ2-5; D gene ambiguous. CDR3 in amino acids: CASSENLLAYF. The CDR3 DNA sequence: TGTGCCAGCAGTGAAAACCTTCTGGCGTACTTC.